This T cell receptor beta chain was sequenced in a study of cytotoxic CD8 clonotypes in ibrutinib-treated CLL listed by TCRdb under 2021. With regard to the full study: The cohort was composed of ten to eleven relapsed/refractory and about 15 treatment-naive patients; IGHV unmutated status was identified in some 17 patients. Partial responses were observed in around 25 patients and complete responses in 2; after a median follow-up of around 64 months, remission was maintained in approximately 14 patients and progression was observed in about twelve. Response samples were taken after a median of approximately a year on treatment, ranging from about 6 to 40 months. On average, each sample yielded roughly 260,000 productive templates and over 90,000 productive rearrangements. Longitudinal samples were obtainable from about 30% of the roughly 90 participants in the trial. Cryopreserved peripheral blood mononuclear cells were obtained before treatment, at response, and at either sustained remission or disease progression. Patients were still on ibrutinib when every remission and progressive disease sample was collected. Points the paper makes about the study in general: Baseline clonality exceeded that of age-matched healthy donors and correlated strongly with circulating CD8+ T-cell counts. Public clonotypes were rare and either contracted or stayed stable during treatment, and the rise in clonality at ibrutinib response reflected the expansion of private clonotypes. Sampling times were not matched between sustained-remission and progressing patients, and lymph node repertoires were not studied. An increase in clonality was observed at ibrutinib response, with clonality remaining stable during sustained remission and falling back toward baseline at progression.

The time point label, read with the paper, signifies: progressive disease on ibrutinib. For TCR beta library preparation, 1.5 to 2.5 micrograms of genomic DNA were extracted from the cryopreserved PBMCs. Longitudinal blood samples from CLL patients receiving ibrutinib monotherapy were subjected to high-throughput TCR beta sequencing. The patients took part in an open-label, single-center phase 2 trial of ibrutinib monotherapy. Remarks on this clone: No cognate antigen has been identified for it. Base qualities are not provided; no much larger clone lies one nucleotide away.

Each clonotype received, on average, approximately 9.9x coverage in deep resolution sequencing performed on a MiSeq, where the target depth lay between 1 in 1 million and 1 in 200,000 T cells. The immunoSEQ hsTCRB Kit was used to generate the TCR beta libraries. For the original study's pipeline: The data were analyzed with ImmunoSEQ Analyzer and ImmunoSEQ Data Assistant, and V, D and J gene assignments followed IMGT definitions. Clonality, which ranges from 0 to 1, was calculated by subtracting the normalized Shannon entropy of productive rearrangement frequencies from one. Only overrepresented clonotypes making up at least 0.05% of each patient's repertoire were included in the public clonotype analysis. About a dozen age-matched healthy donor repertoires from immuneACCESS served as clonality controls. This immuneACCESS table, as held by TCRdb, lists in-frame sequences with V and J called but not all clones. Of the missing ones, under half trace to an unresolved V gene in checked studies; the others have no known cause. Clonal size and the V and J genes are those of that table, whereas D and trimming came from the DNA. Present in this sample are 150,000 to 200,000 clones, roughly 84% of which were seen just once. About 2.9% of the sample is taken by the ten largest.

The germline V gene encodes CDR1 LNHDA and CDR2 SQIVND (reference sequence). The CDR3 spans 15 residues, from the cysteine through the phenylalanine. CDR3 DNA is the only sequence kept; it has 45 bases, read in frame from the first base. A distance of 12 bases separates the germline ends of V and J, which lose 5 bases and 1 base respectively. The specimen comprised PBMCs, sampled at disease progression, from a patient treated with ibrutinib. The source is a human donor with chronic lymphocytic leukemia. This receptor chain uses TRBV19 and TRBJ1-3, with the D gene call left open. The nucleotide sequence is TGTGCCAGTAGTCCCCGAGGTTTGTCTGGAAACACCATATATTTT. The encoded protein is CASSPRGLSGNTIYF.